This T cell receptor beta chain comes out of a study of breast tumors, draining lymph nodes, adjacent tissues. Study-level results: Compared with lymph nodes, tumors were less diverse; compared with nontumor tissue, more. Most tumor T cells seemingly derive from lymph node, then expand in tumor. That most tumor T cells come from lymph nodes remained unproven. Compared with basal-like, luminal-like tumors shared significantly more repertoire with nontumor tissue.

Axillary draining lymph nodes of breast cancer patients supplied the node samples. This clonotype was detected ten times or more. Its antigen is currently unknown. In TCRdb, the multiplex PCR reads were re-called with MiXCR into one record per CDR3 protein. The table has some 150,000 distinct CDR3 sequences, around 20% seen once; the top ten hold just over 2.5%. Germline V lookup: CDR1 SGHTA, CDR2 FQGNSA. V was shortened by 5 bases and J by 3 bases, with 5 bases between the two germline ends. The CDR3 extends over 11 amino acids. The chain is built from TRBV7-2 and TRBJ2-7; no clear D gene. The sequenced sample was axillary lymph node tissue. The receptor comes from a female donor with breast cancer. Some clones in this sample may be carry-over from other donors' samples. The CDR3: CASSLHYEQYF. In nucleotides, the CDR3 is TGTGCCAGCAGCCTCCACTACGAGCAGTACTTC.